This is a list of T cell receptor beta chains from one sample in a study of cytomegalovirus exposure and HLA in healthy donors. Sequencing used immunoSEQ multiplex PCR; TCRdb keeps in-frame clones, though not all of them. The sample gives approximately 170,000 clones, over 70% of which show up once; 1.3% is in the top ten. Sequenced input: PBMCs. The receptor source for this set is a man in his fifties in good health and CMV-seropositive. The CDR3 runs from the conserved cysteine through the conserved F or W. D genes are given only for firm matches. Rows give clone size only sometimes, using once, few, many, or a class for an expanded clone.

.	TRBV18	TRBJ1-5	.	CASSPGGGRRQPQHF	TGTGCCAGCTCACCCGGCGGGGGCCGGCGTCAGCCCCAGCATTTT
.	TRBV19	TRBJ1-6	.	CASSPVGGTINSPLHF	TGTGCCAGTAGTCCGGTAGGGGGAACAATTAATTCACCCCTCCACTTT
.	TRBV2	TRBJ2-7	.	CASSARRGNYEQYF	TGTGCCAGCAGCGCGCGGAGAGGGAACTACGAGCAGTACTTC
.	TRBV30	TRBJ2-2	TRBD2	CAWSKAPGLAGDARNWNTGELFF	TGTGCCTGGAGTAAAGCCCCGGGACTAGCGGGAGATGCGAGAAATTGGAACACCGGGGAGCTGTTTTTT
.	TRBV27	TRBJ2-3	.	CASSWRGLSTDTQYF	TGTGCCAGCAGCTGGCGGGGGCTGAGCACAGATACGCAGTATTTT
.	TRBV7-8	TRBJ1-5	.	CASSLAQDQPQHF	TGTGCCAGCAGCTTAGCTCAGGATCAGCCCCAGCATTTT
few	TRBV5-6	TRBJ1-1	TRBD1	CASSLTGGVTEAFF	TGTGCCAGCAGCTTGACAGGGGGGGTCACTGAAGCTTTCTTT
once	TRBV27	TRBJ2-2	.	CASSSPPRTANTGELFF	TGTGCCAGCAGTTCCCCCCCCCGGACAGCGAACACCGGGGAGCTGTTTTTT
.	TRBV28	TRBJ2-3	TRBD2	CASSLFGTRVADTQYF	TGTGCCAGCAGTTTGTTTGGGACTAGAGTGGCAGATACGCAGTATTTT
.	TRBV29-1	TRBJ2-7	.	CSVEGAGPREQYF	TGCAGCGTTGAGGGAGCGGGCCCTAGGGAGCAGTACTTC
.	TRBV30	TRBJ2-3	TRBD2	CAWSVGLVSDTQYF	TGTGCCTGGAGTGTAGGACTAGTTTCAGATACGCAGTATTTT
.	TRBV10-3	TRBJ2-2	.	CAISESPRSGGELFF	TGTGCCATCAGTGAGTCGCCCCGGTCGGGCGGGGAGCTGTTTTTT
.	TRBV30	TRBJ2-7	.	CAWSGLAPGSEQYF	TGTGCCTGGAGTGGCCTCGCTCCGGGGAGCGAGCAGTACTTC
.	TRBV27	TRBJ1-2	TRBD1	CASSSRFRDRNVNYGYTF	TGTGCCAGCAGTTCCCGGTTTCGGGACAGGAACGTTAACTATGGCTACACCTTC
.	TRBV11-2	TRBJ2-1	.	CASSLASRRTNEQFF	TGTGCCAGCAGCTTAGCTAGCAGGAGGACCAATGAGCAGTTCTTC
.	TRBV19	TRBJ2-2	TRBD1	CANSSDRANTGELFF	TGTGCCAATAGTAGCGACAGGGCTAACACCGGGGAGCTGTTTTTT
once	TRBV7-9	TRBJ2-7	TRBD2	CASSLEAGGPPYEQYF	TGTGCCAGCAGCTTAGAGGCGGGAGGCCCCCCCTACGAGCAGTACTTC
.	TRBV5-4	TRBJ2-1	TRBD2	CASSRTSGGAYNEQFF	TGTGCCAGCAGCCGAACAAGCGGGGGGGCCTACAATGAGCAGTTCTTC
few	TRBV5-1	TRBJ2-1	TRBD2	CASSLLAGGTYNEQFF	TGCGCCAGCAGCTTGTTAGCGGGAGGAACCTACAATGAGCAGTTCTTC
.	TRBV6-6	TRBJ2-7	.	CASSPDRVYEQYF	TGTGCCAGCTCTCCCGATCGGGTCTACGAGCAGTACTTC
.	TRBV19	TRBJ1-4	.	CASSKQAGGEKLFF	TGTGCCAGTAGTAAACAGGCCGGCGGTGAAAAACTGTTTTTT
once	TRBV5-1	TRBJ2-5	.	CASSSGSQETQYF	TGCGCCAGCAGCTCCGGGAGCCAAGAGACCCAGTACTTC
few	TRBV4-3	TRBJ1-4	.	CASSQEGRATNEKLFF	TGCGCCAGCAGCCAAGAAGGCAGGGCAACTAATGAAAAACTGTTTTTT
.	TRBV5-1	TRBJ2-7	.	CASSLNRAGTYEQYF	TGCGCCAGCAGCTTGAACAGGGCAGGGACCTACGAGCAGTACTTC
few	TRBV4-2	TRBJ2-5	TRBD2	CASRRRLAEPGETQYF	TGTGCCAGCAGGAGGAGGCTAGCGGAGCCCGGTGAGACCCAGTACTTC
.	TRBV5-1	TRBJ2-5	.	CASSPSGETQYF	TGCGCCAGCAGCCCCTCCGGGGAGACCCAGTACTTC
once	TRBV7-9	TRBJ1-2	.	CASSLEDNFRYTF	TGTGCCAGCAGCTTAGAGGACAACTTTCGCTACACCTTC
.	TRBV6-5	TRBJ2-5	.	CASKRTRAYQETQYF	TGTGCCAGCAAACGGACGCGGGCGTACCAAGAGACCCAGTACTTC
.	TRBV30	TRBJ1-6	TRBD1	CAWSLDRIHNSPLHF	TGTGCCTGGAGTTTGGACAGGATACATAATTCACCCCTCCACTTT
.	TRBV28	TRBJ2-5	.	CASRESTGTQYF	TGTGCCAGCAGGGAGTCTACGGGGACCCAGTACTTC
.	TRBV28	TRBJ2-1	TRBD2	CASSLREGFNEQFF	TGTGCCAGCAGTTTAAGGGAGGGGTTTAATGAGCAGTTCTTC
.	TRBV14	TRBJ2-7	TRBD2	CASSQDLLAGAYEQYF	TGTGCCAGCAGCCAAGATCTATTAGCGGGAGCCTACGAGCAGTACTTC
.	TRBV6-1	TRBJ1-1	.	CASSAGRRELNTEAFF	TGTGCCAGCAGTGCGGGTCGTAGAGAATTGAACACTGAAGCTTTCTTT
.	TRBV27	TRBJ2-7	TRBD1	CASSHRDRGSYEQYF	TGTGCCAGCAGCCACAGGGACAGGGGGTCTTACGAGCAGTACTTC
.	TRBV2	TRBJ1-5	TRBD1	CASSGGDRGWGQPQHF	TGTGCCAGCAGTGGCGGGGACAGGGGCTGGGGTCAGCCCCAGCATTTT
.	TRBV10-2	TRBJ2-5	TRBD2	CASTQREGETQYF	TGCGCCAGCACCCAACGGGAGGGTGAGACCCAGTACTTC
.	TRBV4-3	TRBJ1-1	.	CASSQGRAGSNTEAFF	TGCGCCAGCAGCCAAGGGCGTGCAGGGTCGAACACTGAAGCTTTCTTT
few	TRBV5-1	TRBJ1-5	.	CASSFGGNQPQHF	TGCGCCAGCAGCTTTGGGGGGAATCAGCCCCAGCATTTT
.	TRBV5-1	TRBJ1-3	TRBD1	CASSSQPGQGLSGNTIYF	TGCGCCAGCAGCTCGCAGCCGGGACAGGGGCTCTCTGGAAACACCATATATTTT
.	TRBV28	TRBJ2-1	TRBD1	CAHSLGGLQYNEQFF	TGTGCCCATAGTTTAGGGGGCCTTCAATACAATGAGCAGTTCTTC